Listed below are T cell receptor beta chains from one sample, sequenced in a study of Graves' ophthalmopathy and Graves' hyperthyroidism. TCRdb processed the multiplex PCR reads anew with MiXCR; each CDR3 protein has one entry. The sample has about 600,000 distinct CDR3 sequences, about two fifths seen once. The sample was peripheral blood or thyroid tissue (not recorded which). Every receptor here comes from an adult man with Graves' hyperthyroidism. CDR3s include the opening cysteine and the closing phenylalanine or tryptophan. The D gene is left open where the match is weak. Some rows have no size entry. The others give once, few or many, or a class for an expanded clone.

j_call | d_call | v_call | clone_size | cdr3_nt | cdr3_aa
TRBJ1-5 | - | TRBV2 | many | TGTGCCAGCAGTGAAGACGCCCGCAATCAGCCCCAGCATTTT | CASSEDARNQPQHF
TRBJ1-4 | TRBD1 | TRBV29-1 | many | TGCAGCGTACGTTACAGGGGACTGAATGAAAAACTGTTTTTT | CSVRYRGLNEKLFF
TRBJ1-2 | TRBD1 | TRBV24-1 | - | TGTGCCCGGGACAGGGGGTACACCTTC | CARDRGYTF
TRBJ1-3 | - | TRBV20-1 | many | TGCAGTGCCCCGTTAGGCGGGCTTGGGAGGGGAAACACCATATATTTT | CSAPLGGLGRGNTIYF
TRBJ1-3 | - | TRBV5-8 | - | TGTGCCAGCAGCTTGCGGGGGGATCCTGGAAACACCATATATTTT | CASSLRGDPGNTIYF
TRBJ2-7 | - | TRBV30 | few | TGTGCCTGGAGTGAGGCCAGTAACGAGCAGTACTTC | CAWSEASNEQYF
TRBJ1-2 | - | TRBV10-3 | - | TGTGCCATCAGTGAGTCGACTAGCGGCTACACCTTC | CAISESTSGYTF
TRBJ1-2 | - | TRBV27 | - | TGTGCCAGCAGGACCGGGACGGGAAACTATGGCTACACCTTC | CASRTGTGNYGYTF
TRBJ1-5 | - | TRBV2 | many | TGTGCCAGCAGTGGTGGAGTTAGCAATCAGCCCCAGCATTTT | CASSGGVSNQPQHF
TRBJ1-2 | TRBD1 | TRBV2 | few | TGTGCCAGCAGTGACCAGGGGGGCTATGGCTACACCTTC | CASSDQGGYGYTF
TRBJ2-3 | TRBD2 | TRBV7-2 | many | TGTGCCAGCAGCCCCCCAGCGGGAGGGCACGCTACGCAGTATTTT | CASSPPAGGHATQYF
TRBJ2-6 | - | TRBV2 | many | TGTGCCAGCAGTGACAGGGGCTCTGGGGCCAACGTCCTGACTTTC | CASSDRGSGANVLTF
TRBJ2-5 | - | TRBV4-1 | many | TGCGCCAGCAGCCAAGGGAGGGAGACGGCCCAGTACTTC | CASSQGRETAQYF
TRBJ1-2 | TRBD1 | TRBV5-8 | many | TGTGCCAGCAGCCCGGACAGGACCTATGGCTACACCTTC | CASSPDRTYGYTF
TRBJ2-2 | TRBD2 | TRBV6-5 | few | TGTGCCAGCAGTGAGATAACAGGACTAGCGGGGTACACCGGGGAGCTGTTTTTT | CASSEITGLAGYTGELFF
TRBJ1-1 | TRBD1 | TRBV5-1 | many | TGCGCCAGCAGCTTGGGACAGGGGCTGGCTGAAGCTTTCTTT | CASSLGQGLAEAFF
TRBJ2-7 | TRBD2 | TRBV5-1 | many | TGCGCCAGCAGCTTAACTAGCGGGTACCACGAGCAGTACTTC | CASSLTSGYHEQYF
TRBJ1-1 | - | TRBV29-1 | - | TGCAGCGTTGAGAAGGACACTGAAGCTTTCTTT | CSVEKDTEAFF
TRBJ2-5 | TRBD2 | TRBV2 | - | TGTGCCAGCCGACTAGCGGGAAATAGGGAAGAGACCCAGTACTTC | CASRLAGNREETQYF
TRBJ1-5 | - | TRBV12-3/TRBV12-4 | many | TGTGCCAGCAGTTTGGAGTTCAGGTCGCCCCAGCATTTT | CASSLEFRSPQHF
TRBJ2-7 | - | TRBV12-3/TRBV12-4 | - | TGTGCTAGTGGTTTGGTACTTCAGGGGATGGCCTACGAGCAGTACTTC | CASGLVLQGMAYEQYF
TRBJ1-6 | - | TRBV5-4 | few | TGTGCCAGCAGCCGGGGCTCCTATAATTCACCCCTCCACTTT | CASSRGSYNSPLHF
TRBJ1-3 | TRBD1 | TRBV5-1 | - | TGCGCCAGCGTGGCAGGGGGGGGGAGCACCATATATTTT | CASVAGGGSTIYF
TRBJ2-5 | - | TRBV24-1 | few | TGTGCCACCAGTGATTCAGCAGGGGAAGAGACCCAGTACTTC | CATSDSAGEETQYF
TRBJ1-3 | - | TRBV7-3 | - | TGTGCCAGCAGCCCTACAGGGTTCGGTGGCTACACCATATATTTT | CASSPTGFGGYTIYF
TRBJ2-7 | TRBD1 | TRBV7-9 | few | TGTGCCAGCAGCTTGGGCCAGGGGGCTTTTGAGCAGTACTTC | CASSLGQGAFEQYF
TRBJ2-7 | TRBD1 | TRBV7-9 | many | TGTGCCAGCAGCTTAGTGGACAGGGGGCCCCACGAGCAGTACTTC | CASSLVDRGPHEQYF
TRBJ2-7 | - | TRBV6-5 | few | TGTGCCAGCAGTACACAGGGTACGGAATACGAGCAGTACTTC | CASSTQGTEYEQYF
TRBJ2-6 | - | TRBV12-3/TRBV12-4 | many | TGTGCCAGCAGGTCAACACGTGGGGCCAACGTCCTGACTTTC | CASRSTRGANVLTF
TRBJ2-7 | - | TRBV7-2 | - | TGTGCCAGCAGCTTAGCCAGAAGATCGAGTGAGCAGTACTTC | CASSLARRSSEQYF
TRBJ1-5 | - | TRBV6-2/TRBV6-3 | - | TGTGCCAGCAGTTCGTACGGGGGGCGTAATCAGCCCCAGCATTTT | CASSSYGGRNQPQHF
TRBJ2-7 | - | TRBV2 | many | TGTGCCAGCAGTGAGCCTCGGGGGGCAACCTACGAGCAGTACTTC | CASSEPRGATYEQYF